These 3 T cell receptor beta chains were all obtained from the same sample, sequenced in a study of control samples from healthy donors and cancer patients (dated by TCRdb to about 2020). Libraries were prepared through the immunoSEQ multiplex PCR assay. Held by TCRdb, this immuneACCESS table contains in-frame sequences only and omits some clones. Under half of the omission traces to an unresolved V gene where checked; the cause of the rest is unknown. For this sample there are more than 75,000 clones; around 90% appear just once. Of the sample, roughly 2% is held by the ten largest clones. Sample: PBMCs. Receptors originate from a woman aged 55-69 years with head and neck cancer.

This clone appeared once. This chain uses TRBV30 with TRBJ2-5; D is perhaps TRBD2 (6 bases). Trimming cost V 5 bases and J 1 base, with 8 bases left between them. The CDR3 has 12 amino acids. The germline CDR1 and CDR2 sequences are GTSNPN and SVGIG (reference sequence). This CDR3 is CAWRDSQETQYF. In DNA, the CDR3 is TGTGCCTGGCGGGACTCCCAAGAGACCCAGTACTTC.

The chain carries TRBV30 and TRBJ2-7, with TRBD2 matching 7 bases. J was trimmed by 5 bases and V by 7 bases; bases with no gene match: 14. The CDR3 runs 14 residues. CDR1 is GTSNPN and CDR2 is SVGIG in the germline V gene (reference sequence). The CDR3 loop is CASRPRGEFNEQYF. As DNA, the CDR3 is TGTGCCTCACGTCCCCGGGGGGAATTCAACGAGCAGTACTTC.

The chain recombines TRBV11-2 with TRBJ2-1; D not resolved. The CDR3 runs to 16 residues. Deletions cut 5 bases from V and 4 bases from J, with 18 bases between. Germline CDR1 is SGHAT and CDR2 is FQNNGV. The CDR3 coding sequence is TGTGCCAGCAGCCCATCCGCAAGGCCCCGGTACAATGAGCAGTTCTTC. It translates to CASSPSARPRYNEQFF.